This T cell receptor beta chain was captured by sequencing in a study of monozygotic twins with inflammatory bowel disease. From germline, CDR1 is SGHVS and CDR2 FNYEAQ. CDR3 size: 16 residues. TCRdb re-called the 5' RACE reads; every CDR3 protein appears as one record, without DNA. The ten top clones account for more than 2%, within a sample of around 400,000 distinct CDR3 sequences. The TCR originated in a human donor with ulcerative colitis or Crohn's disease, or a healthy co-twin of an affected twin (not recorded which). Sequencing used blood. The V gene is TRBV7-6, the J gene TRBJ1-6; TCRdb calls TRBD1, which cannot be checked without DNA. The CDR3 spells CASSLGAGTDNSPLHF.